A selection of T cell receptor beta chains follows, all from one sample in a study of blood T cell repertoires in COVID-19. Measured with immunoSEQ multiplex PCR; TCRdb has only the in-frame clones, and not every one. The data contain fewer than 300,000 clones, approximately 90% of them singletons. The source material was peripheral blood. The receptor source for this set is a woman aged 35 to 49 who had recovered from COVID-19. CDR3s include the opening cysteine and the closing phenylalanine or tryptophan. The D gene is left open where the match is weak. Expanded clones are given a class, and other clones once, few, many or no size at all.

D gene	V gene	clone size	J gene	CDR3 length	CDR3 protein	CDR3 DNA
TRBD1	TRBV7-8	.	TRBJ2-1	16	CASSLGWQGAYNEQFF	TGTGCCAGCAGCTTAGGGTGGCAGGGGGCCTACAATGAGCAGTTCTTC
TRBD1	TRBV6-5	.	TRBJ1-1	14	CASSPGTARTEAFF	TGTGCCAGCAGTCCCGGGACAGCGCGAACTGAAGCTTTCTTT
TRBD1	TRBV7-2	.	TRBJ1-5	14	CASSSTGGGQPQHF	TGTGCCAGCAGCTCTACAGGGGGCGGTCAGCCCCAGCATTTT
.	TRBV6-1	.	TRBJ1-2	13	CASSEAPYYGYTF	TGTGCCAGCAGTGAAGCTCCATACTATGGCTACACCTTC
.	TRBV27	.	TRBJ1-1	13	CASSLGANTEAFF	TGTGCCAGCAGTTTAGGGGCGAACACTGAAGCTTTCTTT
TRBD1	TRBV13	.	TRBJ2-2	13	CASSQQGPGELFF	TGTGCCAGCAGCCAACAGGGGCCCGGGGAGCTGTTTTTT
TRBD1	TRBV7-2	.	TRBJ2-7	15	CASSLVATGSYEQYF	TGTGCCAGCAGCTTAGTTGCGACAGGGTCCTACGAGCAGTACTTC
.	TRBV5-5	.	TRBJ2-5	14	CASSLGAEIGTQYF	TGTGCCAGCAGCTTGGGGGCCGAGATCGGGACCCAGTACTTC
.	TRBV5-1	.	TRBJ2-7	15	CASSLARGANHEQYF	TGCGCCAGCAGCTTGGCCCGGGGGGCTAATCACGAGCAGTACTTC
.	TRBV28	.	TRBJ1-3	11	CASNGGNTIYF	TGTGCCAGCAACGGGGGAAACACCATATATTTT
TRBD1	TRBV5-1	.	TRBJ2-1	15	CASSLSGTAYNEQFF	TGCGCCAGCAGCTTGTCCGGGACAGCCTACAATGAGCAGTTCTTC
TRBD1	TRBV6-5	.	TRBJ1-2	15	CASRDRSGHGYGYTF	TGTGCCAGCAGGGACAGGTCGGGTCATGGCTATGGCTACACCTTC
.	TRBV7-9	.	TRBJ2-1	12	CASSLGHNEQFF	TGTGCCAGCAGCCTGGGCCACAATGAGCAGTTCTTC
TRBD1	TRBV10-3	.	TRBJ2-3	14	CAITTDRGADTQYF	TGTGCCATCACTACGGACAGGGGGGCCGATACGCAGTATTTT
TRBD2	TRBV24-1	.	TRBJ2-1	16	CATSDYGTSGYNEQFF	TGTGCCACCAGTGATTATGGGACTAGCGGGTACAATGAGCAGTTCTTC
.	TRBV14	.	TRBJ2-3	12	CASSHGADTQYF	TGTGCCAGCAGCCACGGGGCAGATACGCAGTATTTT
TRBD1	TRBV27	.	TRBJ2-7	15	CASSQGQGALYEQYF	TGTGCCAGCAGTCAAGGACAGGGGGCCCTCTACGAGCAGTACTTC
.	TRBV19	.	TRBJ1-1	13	CASLPGGPSGAFF	TGTGCCAGTCTCCCGGGGGGGCCCTCTGGTGCTTTCTTT
.	TRBV7-9	.	TRBJ1-1	15	CASRNSVFMNTEAFF	TGTGCCAGCAGGAATTCGGTCTTCATGAACACTGAAGCTTTCTTT
TRBD2	TRBV6-5	once	TRBJ2-1	15	CASSPGTSVYNEQFF	TGTGCCAGCAGCCCCGGGACTAGCGTCTACAATGAGCAGTTCTTC
TRBD2	TRBV30	.	TRBJ2-5	14	CAWSGVGGRGSQYF	TGTGCCTGGAGCGGGGTCGGCGGGAGGGGGTCCCAGTACTTC
TRBD2	TRBV28	.	TRBJ2-1	16	CASSPPLTGGADEQFF	TGTGCCAGCAGTCCACCCCTTACCGGGGGGGCCGATGAGCAGTTCTTC
.	TRBV4-3	.	TRBJ1-2	13	CASSGGWDYGYTF	TGCGCCAGCAGTGGGGGCTGGGACTATGGCTACACCTTC
.	TRBV19	once	TRBJ1-3	14	CASSIRGRENTIYF	TGTGCCAGTAGTATTAGGGGCAGGGAAAACACCATATATTTT
TRBD1	TRBV5-1	.	TRBJ1-6	15	CASSRGQGINSPLHF	TGCGCCAGCAGCCGGGGACAGGGGATAAATTCACCCCTCCACTTT
.	TRBV5-6	few	TRBJ1-2	15	CASSLDQTGLRGYTF	TGTGCCAGCAGCTTGGACCAAACAGGGTTAAGGGGCTACACCTTC
.	TRBV9	.	TRBJ2-5	15	CASSPRGEGQETQYF	TGTGCCAGCAGCCCGAGGGGGGAGGGCCAGGAGACCCAGTACTTC
.	TRBV7-7	.	TRBJ1-4	15	CASSLGGTEGEKLFF	TGTGCTAGCAGCTTAGGAGGCACGGAGGGGGAAAAACTGTTTTTT
.	TRBV30	few	TRBJ1-1	13	CAWSYGGRTEAFF	TGTGCCTGGAGTTACGGGGGTCGAACTGAAGCTTTCTTT
.	TRBV3-1/TRBV3-2	.	TRBJ2-1	13	CASSQGEYNEQFF	TGTGCCAGCAGCCAAGGGGAGTACAATGAGCAGTTCTTC
.	TRBV6-2/TRBV6-3	.	TRBJ2-2	15	CASSYVPRGTGELFF	TGTGCCAGCAGTTACGTCCCCCGGGGCACCGGGGAGCTGTTTTTT
TRBD2	TRBV5-4	.	TRBJ2-5	17	CASTGGASGINGETQYF	TGTGCCAGCACCGGGGGGGCTAGCGGGATAAATGGCGAGACCCAGTACTTC
.	TRBV6-2/TRBV6-3	few	TRBJ2-7	15	CASSPPGASSYEQYF	TGTGCCAGCAGCCCCCCCGGCGCTAGCTCCTACGAGCAGTACTTC
TRBD2	TRBV6-2/TRBV6-3	.	TRBJ2-2	15	CASSYRGRGAGELFF	TGTGCCAGCAGTTATCGCGGGAGGGGTGCCGGGGAGCTGTTTTTT
.	TRBV28	.	TRBJ1-5	14	CASRTIDSNQPQHF	TGTGCCAGCAGGACAATCGATAGCAATCAGCCCCAGCATTTT
.	TRBV7-8	.	TRBJ1-6	15	CASSLALGGGSPLHF	TGTGCCAGCAGCTTAGCGCTGGGGGGTGGGTCACCCCTCCACTTT
.	TRBV19	.	TRBJ1-3	15	CASSIPDTAGNTIYF	TGTGCCAGTAGTATCCCCGACACAGCTGGAAACACCATATATTTT
TRBD1	TRBV2	.	TRBJ2-7	16	CASSEAGTGGWYEQYF	TGTGCCAGCAGTGAAGCTGGGACAGGGGGCTGGTACGAGCAGTACTTC
.	TRBV20-1	.	TRBJ1-2	11	CSAIGGYGYTF	TGCAGTGCGATCGGGGGCTATGGCTACACCTTC
TRBD2	TRBV19	.	TRBJ2-1	13	CASSDRGRGEQFF	TGTGCCAGTAGTGACCGCGGGAGAGGGGAGCAGTTCTTC
TRBD2	TRBV11-2	.	TRBJ2-5	16	CASSTTSGRGRETQYF	TGTGCCAGCAGCACAACTAGCGGGAGGGGGAGGGAGACCCAGTACTTC
.	TRBV5-4	.	TRBJ2-7	17	CASSPGGRGPRSYEQYF	TGTGCCAGCAGCCCCGGGGGTCGTGGACCCCGCTCCTACGAGCAGTACTTC
.	TRBV19	.	TRBJ1-2	16	CASSDTAGRYNYGYTF	TGTGCCAGTAGCGACACGGCAGGGCGATATAACTATGGCTACACCTTC
TRBD2	TRBV5-4	.	TRBJ2-2	12	CAGAGVTGELFF	TGTGCCGGAGCGGGAGTCACCGGGGAGCTGTTTTTT
.	TRBV6-6	.	TRBJ2-4	15	CASSYRTGGAVIQYF	TGTGCCAGCAGTTACCGTACAGGTGGGGCAGTCATTCAGTACTTC
.	TRBV27	.	TRBJ1-6	12	CASGGIGSPLHF	TGTGCCAGCGGAGGGATAGGATCACCCCTCCACTTT
TRBD2	TRBV3-1/TRBV3-2	.	TRBJ2-1	16	CASSRGLAGPYNEQFF	TGTGCCAGCAGCCGAGGCCTAGCGGGACCTTACAATGAGCAGTTCTTC
TRBD2	TRBV6-4	.	TRBJ2-3	17	CASSRTSGRLGTDTQYF	TGTGCCAGCAGCCGGACTAGCGGGAGGCTGGGCACAGATACGCAGTATTTT
.	TRBV5-1	.	TRBJ2-2	15	CASSHRDSNTGELFF	TGCGCCAGCAGCCACCGGGACTCTAACACCGGGGAGCTGTTTTTT
TRBD1	TRBV28	.	TRBJ1-3	15	CASSRAGQVGNTIYF	TGTGCCAGCAGCAGGGCGGGACAGGTGGGAAACACCATATATTTT
.	TRBV18	.	TRBJ1-2	13	CASSPPGARGYTF	TGTGCCAGCTCACCACCGGGGGCGCGGGGCTACACCTTC
.	TRBV27	once	TRBJ2-7	15	CASSWAGGSPYEQYF	TGTGCCAGCAGTTGGGCTGGCGGGTCCCCCTACGAGCAGTACTTC
.	TRBV7-2	few	TRBJ2-7	15	CASSPQTRRTYEQYF	TGTGCCAGCAGCCCCCAGACTAGGAGGACCTACGAGCAGTACTTC
TRBD2	TRBV6-2/TRBV6-3	.	TRBJ2-7	15	CASSYFGGRPYEQYF	TGTGCCAGCAGTTACTTCGGCGGGAGGCCCTACGAGCAGTACTTC